Below, 22 T cell receptor beta chains from the same sample are listed, as sequenced in a study of T-cell memory formation after mild COVID-19. TCRdb analysed the 5' RACE reads with MiXCR anew, one entry per CDR3 protein. The table includes about 290,000 distinct CDR3 sequences, around 15% detected once. Specimen: PBMCs or a T cell subset sorted from them (not recorded which). These receptor sequences come from a young man who had mild COVID-19 (a few samples of this study predate the infection). Cell type and time point are not known.

This clonotype was detected many times. The chain recombines TRBV28 with TRBJ2-7, with 7 bases aligning to TRBD1. CDR1 and CDR2 from the germline V gene are MDHEN and SYDVKM. J was trimmed by 4 bases and V by 4 bases; bases with no gene match: 4. The CDR3 has 13 residues. The CDR3: CASSSGQEYEQYV. Written as DNA, the CDR3 is TGTGCCAGCAGTTCCGGACAGGAGTACGAGCAGTACGTC.

This clonotype was recorded a few times. J is TRBJ2-1 and V is TRBV5-1; 7 bases match TRBD1. CDR3 length equals 15 residues. Germline-derived CDR1 and CDR2 are SGHRS and YFSETQ. V was clipped by 7 bases and J by 3 bases; unmatched bases: 10. CDR3 sequence (DNA): TGCGCCAGCGGCCGGGACAGCAGGTACTACAATGAGCAGTTCTTC. Translation: CASGRDSRYYNEQFF.

Only a few counts were recorded for this clonotype. CDR3 sequence: CASSLEGMRKLNTGELFF. CDR3 coding DNA: TGTGCCAGCAGCTTAGAAGGGATGCGCAAGCTGAACACCGGGGAGCTGTTTTTT. This rearrangement joins TRBV7-3 to TRBJ2-2; no clear D gene. From germline, CDR1 is SGHTA and CDR2 FQGTGA. V lost 2 bases and J 1 base, leaving 17 bases between the germline ends. The CDR3 runs to 18 residues.

The CDR3, as DNA: TGCAGTGCTAGCTGGACAGCCCAAGAGACCCAGTACTTC. It translates to CSASWTAQETQYF. The V gene is TRBV20-1, the J gene TRBJ2-5, with D maybe TRBD1 (6 bases). Deletions cut 3 bases from V and 1 base from J, with 9 bases between. The CDR3 is 13 residues long. The germline gives CDR1 DFQATT, CDR2 SNEGSKA (reference sequence).

The chain carries TRBV12-3 or TRBV12-4 and TRBJ2-3; D gene ambiguous. Trimming took 5 bases from V and 2 from J, leaving 11 bases between them. The CDR3 has 14 residues. This chain's CDR3 is CASSLARTTDTQYF. CDR3 coding DNA: TGTGCCAGCAGTCTGGCGAGGACCACAGATACGCAGTATTTT.

The chain links TRBV20-1 to TRBJ2-5; the match to TRBD1 covers 8 bases. The CDR3 covers 17 residues. Germline CDR1 is DFQATT and CDR2 is SNEGSKA (reference sequence). The ends lost 0 bases at V and 2 bases at J; junction bases unmatched: 11. CDR3 protein: CSARDPPGGAGQETQYF. The CDR3, as DNA: TGCAGTGCTAGAGATCCCCCAGGGGGCGCAGGGCAAGAGACCCAGTACTTC.

This chain links TRBV20-1 with TRBJ2-7; 8 bases agree with TRBD1. The germline gives CDR1 DFQATT, CDR2 SNEGSKA (reference sequence). The CDR3 has 14 residues. V lost 4 bases and J lost 3; bases outside the gene matches: 8. CDR3 sequence: CSATGGVGYYEQYV. DNA for the CDR3: TGCAGTGCTACAGGGGGCGTGGGCTACTACGAGCAGTACGTC.

The sample holds a few counts of this clonotype. This chain links TRBV11-2 with TRBJ1-4; unclear D gene. Germline V gene data show CDR1 as SGHAT and CDR2 as FQNNGV. This CDR3 has 15 residues. With 5 bases removed from V and 3 bases from J, the gap between germline ends came to 13 bases. The CDR3 reads CASSQVFRSNEKLFF. The CDR3 coding sequence is TGTGCCAGCAGCCAAGTGTTTCGGTCTAATGAAAAACTGTTTTTT.

This clonotype was counted a few times. This chain links TRBV7-2 with TRBJ1-4; D gene uncertain. V shed 2 bases and J shed 7 bases, with 17 bases lying between them. CDR1 and CDR2 from the germline V gene are SGHTA and FQGNSA. The CDR3 runs to 16 residues. The CDR3 reads CASSLRGWGVGEKLFF. The CDR3 region has the DNA TGTGCCAGCAGCTTACGTGGTTGGGGAGTCGGTGAAAAACTGTTTTTT.

The chain employs TRBV5-1 and TRBJ1-1; no clear D. Trimming took off 2 bases at V and 3 bases at J, with 8 bases between the two ends. Germline CDR1 and CDR2: SGHRS and YFSETQ. This CDR3 spans 13 amino acids. For the CDR3, the DNA is TGCGCCAGCAGCTTCGTACGGGACACTGAAGCTTTCTTT. Its protein product is CASSFVRDTEAFF.

This clonotype was counted many times. The V call is TRBV5-5, the J call TRBJ2-2; D is perhaps TRBD1 (5 bases). The germline gives CDR1 SGHKS, CDR2 YYEKEE (reference sequence). V lost 0 bases and J 1 base, leaving 7 bases between the germline ends. The CDR3 runs to 15 residues. The CDR3 is CASSLVGLNTGELFF. For the CDR3, the DNA is TGTGCCAGCAGCTTGGTGGGGCTGAACACCGGGGAGCTGTTTTTT. Filled out from reference TRBV5-5 and TRBJ2-2, the complete variable domain reads DAGVTQSPTHLIKTRGQQVTLRCSPISGHKSVSWYQQVLGQGPQFIFQYYEKEERGRGNFPDRFSARQFPNYSSELNVNALLLGDSALYLCASSLVGLNTGELFFGEGSRLTVL.

This chain uses TRBV25-1 with TRBJ1-2, with a weak D call TRBD1 (5 bases). Trimming removed 4 bases at V and 8 bases at J, with 11 bases between. CDR1 and CDR2 from the germline V gene are MGHDK and SYGVNS. The CDR3 covers 12 residues. This CDR3 reads CASSGAGKGYTF. Here the CDR3 DNA reads TGTGCCAGCAGTGGGGCAGGGAAAGGCTACACCTTC.

The chain uses TRBV2 and TRBJ2-7; no firm D call. Trimming left V 6 bases short and J 6 bases short, with 9 bases between. Germline V CDR1 and CDR2: SNHLY, FYNNEI. The CDR3 totals 11 residues. In nucleotides, the CDR3 is TGTGCCAGCAGCTTTGGGCTCGAGCAGTACGTC. This sequence encodes CASSFGLEQYV.

This clonotype was picked up a small number of times. The gene calls are TRBV3-1 and TRBJ1-1, with D uncertain. The CDR3 totals 15 residues. Germline values: CDR1 LGHDT, CDR2 YNNKEL (reference sequence). The V end was cut by 4 bases, the J end by 1 base, with 13 bases between. CDR3 in amino acids: CASSPSWTGNTEAFF. The CDR3 nucleotides are TGTGCCAGCAGCCCCAGCTGGACGGGGAACACTGAAGCTTTCTTT.

This sequence joins TRBV20-1 and TRBJ2-2; D might be TRBD2 (5 bases). This CDR3 has 13 amino acids. Germline V gene sequence: CDR1 DFQATT, CDR2 SNEGSKA (reference sequence). V was cut by 5 bases and J by 1 base, with 8 bases left in between. CDR3 in DNA: TGCAGTGCTGCCAGCGGGAACACCGGGGAGCTGTTTTTT. As protein: CSAASGNTGELFF.

The table lists this clonotype with a few counts. This chain uses TRBV6-5 with TRBJ2-6; 14 bases fit TRBD2. This CDR3 region has 18 residues. The J segment lost 4 bases and the V segment lost 6 bases, leaving 8 bases of the junction unmatched. Per germline, CDR1 MNHEY and CDR2 SVGAGI. The CDR3 is CASSLGTSGGSGANVLTF. The CDR3 nucleotides read TGTGCCAGCAGCCTCGGGACTAGCGGGGGATCCGGGGCCAACGTCCTGACTTTC.

The DNA for the CDR3 is TGTGCCAGCAGCTCGGGGACAGGGTCGCACTATGGCTACACCTTC. It codes for CASSSGTGSHYGYTF. The gene calls are TRBV7-2 and TRBJ1-2, with TRBD1 matching 9 bases. Per germline, CDR1 SGHTA and CDR2 FQGNSA. The ends lost 4 bases at V and 3 bases at J; junction bases unmatched: 6. The CDR3 contains 15 residues. The full variable domain, with the rest looked up from reference TRBV7-2 and TRBJ1-2, is GAGVSQSPSNKVTEKGKDVELRCDPISGHTALYWYRQSLGQGLEFLIYFQGNSAPDKSGLPSDRFSAERTGGSVSTLTIQRTQQEDSAVYLCASSSGTGSHYGYTFGSGTRLTVV.

This clonotype was recorded many times. The chain is built from TRBV27 and TRBJ1-1; 7 bases map to TRBD1. The CDR3 extends over 15 amino acids. V was pared by 1 base and J by 5 bases, with 7 bases of the junction left unmatched. Germline lookup yields CDR1 MNHEY and CDR2 SMNVEV (reference sequence). The CDR3 coding sequence is TGTGCCAGCAGTTTATTTACAGGGGTGGAAACTGAAGCTTTCTTT. It yields the protein CASSLFTGVETEAFF.

This clonotype was counted only a few times. The chain carries TRBV7-9 and TRBJ1-4, with TRBD1 matching over 9 bases. This CDR3 comprises 18 residues. V lost 5 bases, J lost 3 bases, and 13 bases stayed unmatched. Germline CDR1 is SEHNR and CDR2 is FQNEAQ (reference sequence). The CDR3, as DNA: TGTGCCAGCAGCCTGGCCGGGACAGGGAATGTGCCTAATGAAAAACTGTTTTTT. Its protein is CASSLAGTGNVPNEKLFF.

This clonotype showed up just a few times. J is TRBJ2-1 and V is TRBV7-9; 12 bases map to TRBD2. This CDR3 contains 14 residues. The germline gives CDR1 SEHNR, CDR2 FQNEAQ (reference sequence). V was clipped by 6 bases and J by 9 bases; unmatched bases: 6. The CDR3 nucleotides read TGTGCCAGCAGAATGGCTAGCGGGGGGGCTGAGCAGTTCTTC. It encodes CASRMASGGAEQFF. Based on the CDR3 plus reference TRBV7-9 and TRBJ2-1, the full variable domain is DTGVSQNPRHKITKRGQNVTFRCDPISEHNRLYWYRQTLGQGPEFLTYFQNEAQLEKSRLLSDRFSAERPKGSFSTLEIQRTEQGDSAMYLCASRMASGGAEQFFGPGTRLTVL.

The chain recombines TRBV5-1 with TRBJ1-2; 8 nucleotides line up with TRBD1. Germline V CDR1 and CDR2: SGHRS, YFSETQ. V lost 4 bases and J lost 2; bases outside the gene matches: 13. The CDR3 covers 17 residues. CDR3 DNA sequence: TGCGCCAGCAGCCCGGAGGGGACAGGATGGGGCAACTATGGCTACACCTTC. Translated: CASSPEGTGWGNYGYTF. The full variable domain, in which reference TRBV5-1 and TRBJ1-2 provide the parts outside the CDR3, is KAGVTQTPRYLIKTRGQQVTLSCSPISGHRSVSWYQQTPGQGLQFLFEYFSETQRNKGNFPGRFSGRQFSNSRSEMNVSTLELGDSALYLCASSPEGTGWGNYGYTFGSGTRLTVV.

The rearrangement links TRBV18 to TRBJ1-1; the D is unclear. The CDR3 loop spans 14 amino acids. Germline V gene sequence: CDR1 KGHSH, CDR2 LQKENI. V lost 10 bases to trimming and J lost 4 bases, with 19 bases between them. CDR3 sequence (DNA): TGTGCCATCCGCGGGGAGGGCATGAGCACTGAAGCTTTCTTT. Amino acids: CAIRGEGMSTEAFF.